The text below deals with one TCR beta chain. The data were taken from a study of blood T cell repertoires in COVID-19. The overall study: PBMCs, B-cell-depleted T cells, or T cells were the source of the cDNA or gDNA that made up the material.

TCRdb keeps only in-frame clones here, not all; method: immunoSEQ multiplex PCR. The profile shows approximately 64,000 clones, around nine tenths of them singletons. The receptor comes from a woman in her thirties or forties who had recovered from COVID-19. Specimen: PBMCs or T cells enriched from blood (not recorded which).

CDR3 residues: CASSILDRWSEAFF. The CDR3 nucleotides are TGTGCCAGTAGTATACTGGACAGGTGGTCTGAAGCTTTCTTT. The chain combines TRBV19 with TRBJ1-1; 7 nucleotides agree with TRBD1. CDR3 size: 14 residues. Unmatched junction bases numbered 6, after V lost 2 bases and J lost 6 bases. Looked up from germline, CDR1 is LNHDA and CDR2 is SQIVND (reference sequence). The full variable domain, in which reference TRBV19 and TRBJ1-1 provide the parts outside the CDR3, is DGGITQSPKYLFRKEGQNVTLSCEQNLNHDAMYWYRQDPGQGLRLIYYSQIVNDFQKGDIAEGYSVSREKKESFPLTVTSAQKNPTAFYLCASSILDRWSEAFFGQGTRLTVV.